Below, one T cell receptor (beta chain) is given with its context. The antigen is undetermined. Germline assignment: CDR1 MNHNS and CDR2 SASEGT. The V end was cut by 2 bases, the J end by 3 bases, with 11 bases between. This CDR3 is built from 15 residues. The sample comes from a study of shared clonotypes between healthy human individuals. Study background: The plates for each donor numbered three CD4 naive, three CD4 memory, two CD8 naive and one CD8 memory. Whole-study findings and limits: Memory subsets generally showed lower estimated richness than naive subsets. Against clonotypes common to all four donors, non-shared ones had lower generation probabilities.

On sorted subsets, replicate PCRs used approximately 190 ng DNA, or some 27,000 T cell genomes. Data came from immunoSEQ multiplex PCR; TCRdb stores just in-frame clones and leaves some out. The profile shows 2 million to 2.5 million clones, 92% of them singletons. Sequencing input: naive CD4+ T cells from PBMCs. Noted subset: CD45RA+ positively selected. The rearrangement links TRBV6-1 to TRBJ2-1; no firm D call. This TCR was recovered from a man younger than 30 in good health. Some clones in this sample may be carry-over from other donors' samples. For the CDR3, the DNA is TGTGCCAGCAGTGAACTGATAGCCCTCTACAATGAGCAGTTCTTC. Protein: CASSELIALYNEQFF.